Shown below are 13 T cell receptor beta chains from a single sample sequenced in a study of blood T cell repertoires in COVID-19. Clones were sequenced by immunoSEQ multiplex PCR, and TCRdb holds only the in-frame ones, with some missing. Of tens of thousands of clones listed, about 75% are singletons. Material for sequencing was peripheral blood. Receptors were obtained from a woman at least 80 years old with acute or convalescent COVID-19.

This clone was observed a single time. The chain joins TRBV2 to TRBJ2-7; 10 bases map to TRBD2. This CDR3 is 14 amino acids long. V shed 6 bases, J shed 4 bases, and the junction held 6 bases outside the gene matches. Germline CDR1 reads SNHLY; CDR2 reads FYNNEI. The CDR3 DNA reads as TGTGCCAGCAGGGTAGCGGGGGGTTCTTACGAGCAGTACTTC. Protein sequence: CASRVAGGSYEQYF.

The chain uses TRBV7-9 and TRBJ1-2; D not resolved. CDR3 length equals 15 residues. Trimming removed 0 bases at V and 10 bases at J, with 18 bases between. Germline V gene data show CDR1 as SEHNR and CDR2 as FQNEAQ (reference sequence). The CDR3 coding sequence is TGTGCCAGCAGCTTAGCGGATGGCGGGATCTCTGACTACACCTTC. Residues: CASSLADGGISDYTF.

CDR3: CAISGTGGAQYEQYF. Here the CDR3 DNA reads TGTGCCATCAGTGGGACAGGGGGAGCCCAATACGAGCAGTACTTC. The chain uses TRBV10-3 and TRBJ2-7; 10 bases match TRBD1. Germline assignment: CDR1 ENHRY and CDR2 SYGVKD. The J segment lost 4 bases and the V segment lost 4 bases, leaving 7 bases of the junction unmatched. This CDR3 comprises 15 residues.

This clone was seen a few times. In DNA form, the CDR3 reads TGCGCCAGCAGCCGCACCGGGACAGGGGAGGAGGAGCAGTACTTC. This encodes CASSRTGTGEEEQYF. The chain carries TRBV5-1 and TRBJ2-7; 10 nucleotides align to TRBD1. This CDR3 has 15 amino acids. J was trimmed by 7 bases and V by 4 bases; bases with no gene match: 11. Per germline, CDR1 SGHRS and CDR2 YFSETQ.

The sample holds one count of this clone. The chain couples TRBV5-1 to TRBJ2-2, with D perhaps matching TRBD2 (5 bases). Deletions cut 0 bases from V and 8 bases from J, with 11 bases between. The germline CDR1 and CDR2 sequences are SGHRS and YFSETQ. The CDR3 has 14 residues. In DNA, the CDR3 is TGCGCCAGCAGCTTGGATCCGGGAACGGGGGAGCTGTTTTTT. This encodes CASSLDPGTGELFF.

This clone has only one observation. The gene calls are TRBV28 and TRBJ1-1; no firm D call. The V end was cut by 6 bases, the J end by 1 base, with 9 bases between. This CDR3 is 13 amino acids long. Germline CDR1 reads MDHEN; CDR2 reads SYDVKM. The CDR3, as DNA: TGTGCCAGCAGATTCTACAGGAACACTGAAGCTTTCTTT. Residues: CASRFYRNTEAFF.

V gene TRBV6-2 or TRBV6-3 combines with J gene TRBJ1-5; tentatively, D is TRBD1 (6 bases). Per germline, CDR1 MNHEY and CDR2 SVGEGT. Trimming removed 4 bases from V and 2 bases from J, with 21 bases in between. The CDR3 totals 18 residues. CDR3 sequence reads: CASSSPGGGVRGNQPQHF. CDR3 DNA: TGTGCCAGCAGTTCCCCCGGAGGGGGGGTACGGGGCAATCAGCCCCAGCATTTT.

This clone was counted only a few times. The V gene is TRBV7-2, the J gene TRBJ2-5, with 9 bases that match TRBD2. CDR1 is SGHTA, CDR2 FQGNSA, per germline. The length of the CDR3 is 15 residues. The trim removed 1 base at V and 2 bases at J, leaving 2 bases unmatched. CDR3 loop: CASSLGAGGQETQYF. The CDR3 region has the DNA TGTGCCAGCAGCTTAGGAGCGGGAGGTCAAGAGACCCAGTACTTC.

CDR3 sequence: CASSPSQGAYNEQFF. DNA of the CDR3: TGTGCCAGCTCACCGTCCCAGGGTGCCTACAATGAGCAGTTCTTC. The chain has TRBV18 and TRBJ2-1; D may be TRBD1 (5 bases). The CDR3 runs 15 residues. Germline V CDR1 and CDR2: KGHSH, LQKENI. V dropped 3 bases and J dropped 2 bases, with 11 bases sitting between them.

V gene TRBV5-6 combines with J gene TRBJ2-2; TRBD1 agrees at 9 bases. Trimming removed 4 bases from V and 6 bases from J; junction bases left unmatched: 7. The CDR3 extends over 15 amino acids. Germline loops: CDR1 SGHDT, CDR2 YYEEEE. DNA of the CDR3: TGTGCCAGCAGCCGGGACAGGGTGTTTGCCGGGGAGCTGTTTTTT. It translates to CASSRDRVFAGELFF.

The chain carries TRBV15 and TRBJ1-5; no clear D gene. The V gene's germline CDR1 is LNHNV and CDR2 YYDKDF (reference sequence). The CDR3 is 15 residues long. V dropped 1 base and J dropped 1 base, with 8 bases sitting between them. This chain's CDR3 is CATSRGQMSNQPQHF. As DNA, the CDR3 is TGTGCCACCAGCAGAGGGCAGATGAGCAATCAGCCCCAGCATTTT.

The chain couples TRBV6-2 or TRBV6-3 to TRBJ2-1; 8 nucleotides agree with TRBD1. The CDR3 contains 14 residues. CDR1 is MNHEY and CDR2 is SVGEGT in the germline V gene. V shed 5 bases and J 6 bases; nucleotides not matched to a gene: 6. The CDR3 nucleotides are TGTGCCAGCAGTACTACCGGGACAGGCAATGAGCAGTTCTTC. It encodes CASSTTGTGNEQFF.

The chain carries TRBV5-1 and TRBJ1-3, with 9 positions matching TRBD1. Trimming removed 2 bases from V and 4 bases from J; junction bases left unmatched: 13. The CDR3 has 18 residues. The germline V gene has CDR1 SGHRS and CDR2 YFSETQ. The CDR3 sequence: CASSFGQGMARPGNTIYF. The DNA of the CDR3 is TGCGCCAGCAGCTTCGGACAGGGGATGGCTCGCCCAGGAAACACCATATATTTT.